This TCR beta chain was sequenced during a study of regulatory T cells in long-lasting Graves disease. Study-level information: Graves' cases, newly diagnosed, had used antithyroid drugs under 3 months.

This clonotype was observed a few times. Its target is unknown. Findings and caveats of the study: Persistent disease was characterized by preferential usage of TRBV28, TRBJ1-2 and TRBJ2-5. Peripheral blood was the sole material, not thyroid tissue.

This CDR3 contains 13 residues. V lost 2 bases and J lost 8; bases outside the gene matches: 6. Germline V CDR1 and CDR2: GTSNPN, SVGIG (reference sequence). Building of the TCR beta libraries involved iRepertoire HTBI primers and Arm-PCR of CDR3 regions. TCRdb fed the multiplex PCR reads into MiXCR, producing one record per CDR3 protein. Seen here are approximately 300,000 distinct CDR3 sequences, more than 15% observed once, and the top ten hold 35% to 45%. Time point noted: newly diagnosed GD, antithyroid drugs for less than 3 months. The TCR library was prepared using RNA isolated from PBMCs. Staff took roughly 8.8 milliliters of peripheral blood and put it into EDTA tubes.

Sequenced here: peripheral blood mononuclear cells (PBMCs), sampled at new diagnosis, from a patient treated with antithyroid drugs. This receptor was taken from a female donor with Graves disease. The chain joins TRBV30 to TRBJ1-5, with TRBD1 matching 7 bases. The DNA for the CDR3 is TGTGCCTGGAGTCTACAGGGGTCTAAGCCCCAGCATTTT. Its translation is CAWSLQGSKPQHF.